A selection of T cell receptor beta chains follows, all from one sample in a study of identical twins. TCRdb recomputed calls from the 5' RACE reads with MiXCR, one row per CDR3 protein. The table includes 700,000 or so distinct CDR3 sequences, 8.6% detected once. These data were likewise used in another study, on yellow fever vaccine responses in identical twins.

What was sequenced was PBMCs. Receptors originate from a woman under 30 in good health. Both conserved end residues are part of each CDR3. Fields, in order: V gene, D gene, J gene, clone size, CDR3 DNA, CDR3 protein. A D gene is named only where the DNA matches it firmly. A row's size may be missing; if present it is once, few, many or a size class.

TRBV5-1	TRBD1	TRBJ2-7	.	TGCGCCAGCAGCTGGGCCGGGACAGAGAAAGGCTCCTACGAGCAGTACTTC	CASSWAGTEKGSYEQYF
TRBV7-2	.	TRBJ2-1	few	TGTGCCAGCAGCCCCCCCGGGTCCCGTGAGCAGTTCTTC	CASSPPGSREQFF
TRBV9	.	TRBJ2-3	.	TGTGCCAGCAGACGGGACCACCAAGTAGATACGCAGTATTTT	CASRRDHQVDTQYF
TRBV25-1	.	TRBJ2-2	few	TGTGCCAGCAGTGGCCTCAGGGTCGGTACCGGGGAGCTGTTTTTT	CASSGLRVGTGELFF
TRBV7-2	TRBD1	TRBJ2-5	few	TGTGCCAGCAGCTCGGACAGGCGGAAAGCCTTTCAAGAGACCCAGTACTTC	CASSSDRRKAFQETQYF
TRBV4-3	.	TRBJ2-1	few	TGCGCCAGCAGCCAAGTGTCCGGGACCGGCGGGATGTATGAGCAGTTCTTC	CASSQVSGTGGMYEQFF
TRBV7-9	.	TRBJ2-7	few	TGTGCCAGCAGCTTAGGCAGGAAGATGGACGAGCAGTACTTC	CASSLGRKMDEQYF
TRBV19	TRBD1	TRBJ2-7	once	TGTGCCAGCTCCGGGACAGCCGACGAGCAGTACTTC	CASSGTADEQYF
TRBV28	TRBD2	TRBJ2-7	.	TGTGCCAGCAGTGACCAGCTTAGACTAGCCACCGACGAGCAGTACTTC	CASSDQLRLATDEQYF
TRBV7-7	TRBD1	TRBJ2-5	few	TGTGCTAGCAGTTCTTCTCGGGACAGGCAAGAGACCCAGTACTTC	CASSSSRDRQETQYF
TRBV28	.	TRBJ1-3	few	TGTGCCAGCAGTTTTTTGGGGGCTGGAAACACCATATATTTT	CASSFLGAGNTIYF
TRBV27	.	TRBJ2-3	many	TGTGCCAGCAGTTTAAGGAGGAGCACAGATACGCAGTATTTT	CASSLRRSTDTQYF
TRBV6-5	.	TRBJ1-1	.	TGTGCCAGCAGTTACCGGGAGGGCCTGAACACTGAAGCTTTCTTT	CASSYREGLNTEAFF